Below are 8 T cell receptor beta chains sequenced from a single sample in a study of T cells in Graves' hyperthyroidism and ophthalmopathy (dated by TCRdb to about 2019). The method behind the library was multiplex PCR. The reads were generated on an Illumina HiSeq 2000. The TCR beta CDR3 regions were amplified from the RNA transcripts. A first-round RT-PCR of the TCR CDR3 used the HTBI primer set with the Qiagen OneStep RT-PCR kit. TCRdb passed the public sequencing reads through fastp at Q25 and MiXCR, retaining productive beta sequences. For every CDR3 protein sequence, its rows merge into one entry that carries the most common genes and DNA. The sample records 380,000 or so distinct CDR3 sequences, roughly 14% of which are singletons. The ten largest clonotypes hold roughly 24% of the sample. The sample taken for sequencing was blood. The receptors originated from a woman in her 30s with Graves' hyperthyroidism.

This clonotype has ten or more counts. V gene TRBV29-1 combines with J gene TRBJ1-1; 9 nucleotides line up with TRBD1. The CDR3 contains 14 residues. Germline CDR1 reads SQVTM; CDR2 reads ANQGSEA. Trimming removed 0 bases from V and 6 bases from J; junction bases left unmatched: 5. CDR3 residues: CSVEEGDRDPEAFF. The DNA of the CDR3 is TGCAGCGTTGAAGAAGGGGACAGGGACCCTGAAGCTTTCTTT.

This clonotype was observed many times. V usage is TRBV7-9 and J usage is TRBJ2-5; the D is unclear. Germline lookup yields CDR1 SEHNR and CDR2 FQNEAQ (reference sequence). V gave up 5 bases and J gave up 5 bases, with 12 bases separating them. The CDR3 is made up of 13 amino acids. The CDR3 spells CASSPQSPETQYF. CDR3 nucleotides: TGTGCCAGCAGCCCCCAGTCTCCGGAGACCCAGTACTTC.

About this clonotype: Possible read error: a much larger clone is one base away. The J gene is TRBJ2-3, the V gene TRBV5-8; D perhaps matches TRBD2 (6 bases). The CDR3 extends over 16 amino acids. Germline CDR1 is SGHTS and CDR2 is YDEGEE. The CDR3 is CASSLGATRPTDAQYF. CDR3 bases: TGTGCCAGCAGCTTGGGAGCGACTAGGCCCACAGATGCGCAGTATTTT.

The rearrangement links TRBV7-8 to TRBJ1-2, with a tentative D call TRBD1 (6 bases). This CDR3 is 17 amino acids long. Trimming cost V 5 bases and J 6 bases, with 25 bases left between them. The germline gives CDR1 SGHVS, CDR2 FQNEAQ. The CDR3 reads CASSPRVTGTNSDGYTF. The CDR3 DNA sequence: TGTGCCAGCAGCCCCCGCGTTACAGGGACCAACAGCGATGGCTACACCTTC.

The rearrangement joins TRBV19 to TRBJ2-4, with D perhaps matching TRBD1 (5 bases). The CDR3 length is 11 residues. V was cut by 7 bases and J by 9 bases, with 10 bases left in between. Germline CDR1 LNHDA, CDR2 SQIVND (reference sequence). CDR3 amino acids: CASIQGSIQYF. The CDR3 nucleotides read TGTGCCAGTATTCAGGGTAGCATTCAGTACTTC. Drawing the rest from reference TRBV19 and TRBJ2-4, the complete variable domain is DGGITQSPKYLFRKEGQNVTLSCEQNLNHDAMYWYRQDPGQGLRLIYYSQIVNDFQKGDIAEGYSVSREKKESFPLTVTSAQKNPTAFYLCASIQGSIQYFGAGTRLSVL.

This clonotype was picked up a small number of times. This chain connects TRBV12-3 or TRBV12-4 to TRBJ1-5; no definite D call. The CDR3 has 14 residues. V was cut by 5 bases and J by 0 bases, with 8 bases left in between. The CDR3 DNA is TGTGCCAGCAGTGCTCAGCTTAGCAATCAGCCCCAGCATTTT. Amino acid sequence: CASSAQLSNQPQHF.

The chain employs TRBV28 and TRBJ2-5; 8 nucleotides match TRBD2. CDR1 and CDR2 from the germline V gene are MDHEN and SYDVKM. The CDR3 spans 16 residues. V was pared by 6 bases and J by 7 bases, with 16 bases of the junction left unmatched. The chain's CDR3 is CASRAQGGGKERTQYF. Written as DNA, the CDR3 is TGTGCCAGCAGGGCGCAGGGCGGGGGGAAGGAAAGGACCCAGTACTTC.

This clonotype was detected ten times or more. This chain joins TRBV6-5 and TRBJ2-3, with 7 bases identical to TRBD2. Germline V gene data show CDR1 as MNHEY and CDR2 as SVGAGI. The CDR3 totals 13 residues. J lost 6 bases, V lost 2 bases, and 2 bases had no gene match. The CDR3 sequence: CASSYPRGDTQYF. CDR3 DNA: TGTGCCAGCAGTTACCCGCGGGGGGATACGCAGTATTTT.